The 25 T cell receptor beta chains in this list originate from one sample, sequenced in a study of blood T cell repertoires in COVID-19. The repertoire was sequenced with immunoSEQ multiplex PCR; TCRdb's copy has only in-frame clones and lacks some. The table lists 150,000 or so clones, over 70% of them singletons. Sequencing was carried out using PBMCs or T cells enriched from blood (not recorded which). The receptor source for this set is a man between 65 and 85 years old who had been exposed to COVID-19.

V gene TRBV24-1 combines with J gene TRBJ1-4, with 9 bases lining up with TRBD1. V gave up 3 bases and J gave up 8 bases; unmatched junction bases: 6. Germline CDR1 and CDR2: KGHDR and SFDVKD. CDR3 length: 15 amino acids. CDR3 protein: CATSDPRTGDEKLFF. The CDR3 coding sequence is TGTGCCACCAGTGATCCCAGGACAGGGGACGAAAAACTGTTTTTT.

This clone was seen only once. This chain joins TRBV5-8 and TRBJ1-2; D unclear. Germline V gene lookup returns CDR1 SGHTS and CDR2 YDEGEE. V was shortened by 4 bases and J by 4 bases, with 14 bases between the two germline ends. The CDR3 has 14 amino acids. Written as DNA, the CDR3 is TGTGCCAGCAGCCAAGGCGGACTGATCTATGGCTACACCTTC. It encodes CASSQGGLIYGYTF.

As to this clone: This sample also contains other DNA sequences that code for the same CDR3. The chain recombines TRBV7-2 with TRBJ1-5; no reliable D call. Germline V gene data show CDR1 as SGHTA and CDR2 as FQGNSA. Deletions cut 3 bases from V and 8 bases from J, with 8 bases between. The CDR3 covers 12 residues. The CDR3 DNA reads as TGTGCCAGCAGCTTGGACTTAGAGCCCCAGCATTTT. Its translation: CASSLDLEPQHF.

This clone was counted between two and nine times. This rearrangement joins TRBV7-9 to TRBJ2-2; D is undetermined. The ends were cut back, 8 bases at V and 7 bases at J, with 5 bases in the middle. The CDR3 is 10 residues long. The germline V gene has CDR1 SEHNR and CDR2 FQNEAQ (reference sequence). CDR3 sequence (DNA): TGTGCCAGCGTTAACGGGGAGCTGTTTTTT. It specifies CASVNGELFF.

The V and J genes are TRBV13 and TRBJ2-2, with TRBD2 identical over 9 bases. The CDR3 contains 16 residues. V shed 0 bases and J 2 bases; nucleotides not matched to a gene: 1. CDR1 PRHDT and CDR2 FYEKMQ come from the germline V gene (reference sequence). CDR3 sequence (DNA): TGTGCCAGCAGCTTAGGACTAGCGGGTAACACCGGGGAGCTGTTTTTT. As protein: CASSLGLAGNTGELFF. Full variable domain (missing parts from reference TRBV13 and TRBJ2-2): AAGVIQSPRHLIKEKRETATLKCYPIPRHDTVYWYQQGPGQDPQFLISFYEKMQSDKGSIPDRFSAQQFSDYHSELNMSSLELGDSALYFCASSLGLAGNTGELFFGEGSRLTVL.

This clone is a singleton in its sample. The V gene is TRBV13, the J gene TRBJ2-2; D possibly corresponds to TRBD2 (6 bases). The V gene lost 5 bases and the J gene lost 1 base, with 14 bases spanning the gap. The CDR3 loop spans 16 amino acids. The germline CDR1 and CDR2 sequences are PRHDT and FYEKMQ (reference sequence). DNA for the CDR3: TGTGCCAGCAGCCCCTGGGGTAGCGGGAACACCGGGGAGCTGTTTTTT. It translates to CASSPWGSGNTGELFF.

The rearrangement links TRBV4-2 to TRBJ2-6, with 8 bases fitting TRBD1. The V and J ends lost 4 bases and 1 base, in that order; junction bases with no gene match: 9. Germline V gene data show CDR1 as LGHNA and CDR2 as YNFKEQ. The CDR3 is 18 amino acids. The CDR3: CASSRQDRGISGANVLTF. Written as DNA, the CDR3 is TGTGCCAGCAGCCGGCAAGACAGGGGAATATCTGGGGCCAACGTCCTGACTTTC.

CDR3 sequence: CASSSTGIYGYTF. The CDR3 coding sequence is TGTGCCAGCAGCTCAACAGGGATCTATGGCTACACCTTC. V usage is TRBV7-2 and J usage is TRBJ1-2; perhaps TRBD1 as D (6 bases). Germline V gene sequence: CDR1 SGHTA, CDR2 FQGNSA. V shed 4 bases and J shed 4 bases, with 10 bases lying between them. This CDR3 region has 13 residues.

This chain's CDR3 is CASSLPAGHGYTF. The CDR3 coding sequence is TGTGCCAGCAGTTTACCTGCGGGCCATGGCTACACCTTC. V usage is TRBV12-3 or TRBV12-4 and J usage is TRBJ1-2; D call uncertain. The V and J ends lost 2 bases and 6 bases respectively, with 10 bases between them. The CDR3 loop spans 13 amino acids.

The gene calls are TRBV28 and TRBJ2-7, with a weak D call TRBD1 (5 bases). V lost 7 bases to trimming and J lost 0 bases, with 10 bases between them. Germline lookup yields CDR1 MDHEN and CDR2 SYDVKM. The CDR3 consists of 13 residues. Here the CDR3 DNA reads TGTGCCAGCACAGGGTCGAGCTCCTACGAGCAGTACTTC. Its protein product is CASTGSSSYEQYF.

This chain connects TRBV6-5 to TRBJ1-2, with D possibly matching TRBD1 (5 bases). The CDR3 sequence is 14 residues long. Trimming stripped 2 bases from V and 4 bases from J, with 11 bases between. The germline V gene encodes CDR1 MNHEY and CDR2 SVGAGI. The CDR3 loop is CASSYPGGGYGYTF. The CDR3, as DNA: TGTGCCAGCAGTTACCCGGGGGGGGGCTATGGCTACACCTTC.

The chain couples TRBV5-6 to TRBJ2-7, with 9 bases lining up with TRBD1. CDR3 length: 14 amino acids. Germline V gene lookup returns CDR1 SGHDT and CDR2 YYEEEE. After removal of 4 bases from V and 6 bases from J, the junction contained 8 bases not matched to a gene. CDR3 region: CASSPRDRASEQYF. The CDR3 DNA reads TGTGCCAGCAGCCCCCGGGACAGGGCCTCCGAGCAGTACTTC. Combining the CDR3 with reference TRBV5-6 and TRBJ2-7 gives the whole variable domain DAGVTQSPTHLIKTRGQQVTLRCSPKSGHDTVSWYQQALGQGPQFIFQYYEEEERQRGNFPDRFSGHQFPNYSSELNVNALLLGDSALYLCASSPRDRASEQYFGPGTRLTVT.

The table lists this clone with a count of one. CDR3: CASKAGGYNEQFF. CDR3 coding DNA: TGTGCCAGCAAAGCGGGGGGATACAATGAGCAGTTCTTC. This rearrangement joins TRBV3-1 (or the pseudogene TRBV3-2) to TRBJ2-1; 9 bases match TRBD2. CDR1 is LGHDT, CDR2 YNNKEL, per germline (reference sequence). CDR3 length: 13 amino acids. V gave up 7 bases and J gave up 4 bases; unmatched junction bases: 2.

The rearrangement joins TRBV11-2 to TRBJ1-3; no firm D call. The V end lost 1 base, the J end lost 2 bases, and 6 bases lay between the germline ends. CDR3 length equals 14 residues. Germline loops: CDR1 SGHAT, CDR2 FQNNGV. CDR3 nucleotide sequence: TGTGCCAGCAGCTTAGCTCTTACTGGAAACACCATATATTTT. Its translation is CASSLALTGNTIYF.

This chain links TRBV30 with TRBJ2-3; D not resolved. CDR3 size: 13 residues. Between the trimmed V and J ends, which lost 5 bases and 1 base, there was a span of 10 bases. The germline V gene encodes CDR1 GTSNPN and CDR2 SVGIG (reference sequence). The CDR3, as DNA: TGTGCCTGGTCTCTTTCGGGCACAGATACGCAGTATTTT. Translated: CAWSLSGTDTQYF. The variable domain in full, completed from reference TRBV30 and TRBJ2-3, reads SQTIHQWPATLVQPVGSPLSLECTVEGTSNPNLYWYRQAAGRGLQLLFYSVGIGQISSEVPQNLSASRPQDRQFILSSKKLLLSDSGFYLCAWSLSGTDTQYFGPGTRLTVL.

The rearrangement links TRBV12-3 or TRBV12-4 to TRBJ1-5, with TRBD1 matching 7 bases. CDR3 length equals 13 residues. V shed 5 bases and J 6 bases; nucleotides not matched to a gene: 4. The CDR3 loop reads CASSVGTAQPQHF. Here the CDR3 DNA reads TGTGCCAGCAGTGTAGGGACAGCTCAGCCCCAGCATTTT.

This sequence joins TRBV6-1 and TRBJ2-7; D possibly corresponds to TRBD2 (6 bases). CDR1 is MNHNS, CDR2 SASEGT, per germline. Trimming took off 0 bases at V and 5 bases at J, with 11 bases between the two ends. The CDR3 has 14 amino acids. This CDR3 is CASSEAVWRDEQYF. As DNA, the CDR3 is TGTGCCAGCAGTGAAGCGGTGTGGAGGGACGAGCAGTACTTC.

V and J are TRBV6-2 or TRBV6-3 and TRBJ1-4; 10 bases line up with TRBD1. Germline V gives CDR1 MNHEY, CDR2 SVGEGT. Trimming took 4 bases from V and 10 from J; bases not matched to a gene: 21. This CDR3 region has 19 residues. The CDR3 spells CASSSFDLGTGEWNRKLFF. In nucleotides, the CDR3 is TGTGCCAGCAGTTCCTTCGACTTAGGGACAGGGGAATGGAACAGAAAACTGTTTTTT.

The J gene is TRBJ2-1, the V gene TRBV6-5, with a tentative D call TRBD2 (6 bases). CDR1 and CDR2 from the germline V gene are MNHEY and SVGAGI. V was cut by 10 bases and J by 7 bases, with 17 bases left in between. This CDR3 contains 13 residues. In nucleotides, the CDR3 is TGTGCCACCCTTCCGGAGGGGAGGAATGAGCAGTTCTTC. Translated: CATLPEGRNEQFF.

V is TRBV2 and J is TRBJ2-3, with a weak D call TRBD2 (5 bases). CDR1 and CDR2 from the germline V gene are SNHLY and FYNNEI. This CDR3 spans 15 amino acids. The V and J ends lost 6 bases and 4 bases respectively, with 17 bases between them. This CDR3 reads CASSGNRPRADTQYF. Here the CDR3 DNA reads TGTGCCAGCAGCGGGAATCGACCCCGGGCAGATACGCAGTATTTT.

This clone came up a few times. The chain has TRBV29-1 and TRBJ1-1; unclear D gene. CDR3 length equals 13 residues. Germline values: CDR1 SQVTM, CDR2 ANQGSEA. V was trimmed by 2 bases and J by 2 bases, leaving 9 bases between them. CDR3 coding DNA: TGCAGCGTTGAAATCCGGGGAAACACTGAAGCTTTCTTT. It yields the protein CSVEIRGNTEAFF.

The chain carries TRBV7-6 and TRBJ2-7, with 11 bases identical to TRBD1. V was pared by 5 bases and J by 6 bases, with 3 bases of the junction left unmatched. The CDR3 is 13 amino acids. The V gene's germline CDR1 is SGHVS and CDR2 FNYEAQ. The chain's CDR3 is CASSQGTGGEQYF. The CDR3 nucleotides are TGTGCCAGCAGCCAAGGGACAGGGGGCGAGCAGTACTTC.

This chain links TRBV5-4 with TRBJ1-1; D not resolved. V lost 6 bases and J lost 4, with 16 bases in between. Germline loops: CDR1 SGHNT, CDR2 YYREEE (reference sequence). The CDR3 sequence is 14 residues long. In DNA, the CDR3 is TGTGCCAGCACACCGGGGTCAGGATCCACTGAAGCTTTCTTT. Protein sequence: CASTPGSGSTEAFF.

V is TRBV28 and J is TRBJ2-1, with TRBD2 matching 9 bases. V gave up 6 bases and J gave up 7 bases; unmatched junction bases: 10. This CDR3 is 15 amino acids long. The V gene's germline CDR1 is MDHEN and CDR2 SYDVKM. The CDR3 sequence is CASSPPGLASNEQFF. CDR3 in DNA: TGTGCCAGCAGCCCCCCGGGACTAGCTTCGAATGAGCAGTTCTTC.

The V call is TRBV12-3 or TRBV12-4, the J call TRBJ2-1; no clear D gene. The V and J ends lost 7 bases and 9 bases respectively, with 10 bases between them. There are 11 residues in the CDR3. The CDR3 reads CASTLRSEQFF. CDR3 sequence (DNA): TGTGCCAGCACCCTACGGAGTGAGCAGTTCTTC.